This T cell receptor beta chain was captured in a study of cytomegalovirus exposure and HLA in healthy donors. Regarding the study as a whole: A few CMV-associated chains proved CMV antigen-specific in vitro. Cytomegalovirus association was assigned to more than 150 TCR beta chains. According to reports, the classifier identified cytomegalovirus status with high specificity and sensitivity. Across donors, most TCRs were seen rarely, yet some public ones were widespread.

Worth noting for this clone: Antigen: not known.

Clones were sequenced by immunoSEQ multiplex PCR, and TCRdb holds only the in-frame ones, with some missing. The sample lists about 280,000 clones; 85% to 90% were seen once. Germline V gene lookup returns CDR1 ENHRY and CDR2 SYGVKD. J was trimmed by 6 bases and V by 4 bases; bases with no gene match: 10. The CDR3 sequence is 15 residues long. The rearrangement uses TRBV10-3 and TRBJ2-7, with 9 bases fitting TRBD1. The origin of this receptor is a woman aged 18-29 years in good health and CMV-seronegative. Sequenced: PBMCs. CDR3 DNA sequence: TGTGCCATCAGTGTTACCACAGGGGGCGCGGGCGAGCAGTACTTC. It specifies CAISVTTGGAGEQYF.